These 15 T cell receptor beta chains were sequenced from one sample in a study of blood T cell repertoires in COVID-19. Method: immunoSEQ multiplex PCR; TCRdb's copy keeps in-frame clones and lacks some. The data contain roughly 260,000 clones, approximately 85% of them seen just once; the ten biggest clones take up 1.9%. The source material was PBMCs or T cells enriched from blood (not recorded which). All receptors come from a woman between 50 and 59 years old who had recovered from COVID-19.

The rearrangement joins TRBV21-1 to TRBJ1-1; the D call of TRBD1 is as the table states it, not checked on the DNA. TRBV21-1 is flagged as a pseudogene. The CDR3 is 16 residues long. CDR3 in DNA: TGTGCCAGCAGCGCCCGGGACAGGGGGCCGGGCACTGAAGCTTTCTTT. Encoded protein: CASSARDRGPGTEAFF.

CDR3 DNA sequence: TGTGCCAGCTCATCCGGACAGGGGGCATATAGCAATCAGCCCCAGCATTTT. The encoded protein is CASSSGQGAYSNQPQHF. J is TRBJ1-5 and V is TRBV18; 11 bases line up with TRBD1. This CDR3 is 17 amino acids long. The V gene's germline CDR1 is KGHSH and CDR2 LQKENI. The ends lost 5 bases at V and 0 bases at J; junction bases unmatched: 6.

The genes are TRBV5-1 and TRBJ2-7; 9 bases line up with TRBD1. Germline trimming cut 0 bases from V and 5 bases from J; bases unmatched to any gene: 6. The CDR3 length is 15 residues. Germline V gene data show CDR1 as SGHRS and CDR2 as YFSETQ. The CDR3 sequence is CASSLGTGGWDEQYF. The CDR3 DNA reads TGCGCCAGCAGCTTGGGCACAGGGGGCTGGGACGAGCAGTACTTC.

This clone was observed a handful of times. This sequence joins TRBV10-3 and TRBJ2-5; TRBD1 matches at 8 bases. V dropped 10 bases and J dropped 4; count of bases not matched to a gene: 8. This CDR3 has 13 residues. Germline-derived CDR1 and CDR2 are ENHRY and SYGVKD. The CDR3 DNA is TGTGCCACCTCGACAGGGGAGGTAGAGACCCAGTACTTC. Its translation: CATSTGEVETQYF.

V usage is TRBV27 and J usage is TRBJ1-1; D might be TRBD1 (5 bases). CDR1 MNHEY and CDR2 SMNVEV come from the germline V gene (reference sequence). Trimming pared 10 bases from V and 6 bases from J, leaving 21 bases between. This CDR3 contains 14 residues. The CDR3, as DNA: TGTGCCACCCACCAGGGTATAAGTAGTGCTGAAGCTTTCTTT. It yields the protein CATHQGISSAEAFF.

V is TRBV5-6 and J is TRBJ1-2, with no clear D. Trimming stripped 4 bases from V and 10 bases from J, with 11 bases between. This CDR3 comprises 11 residues. Germline CDR1 SGHDT, CDR2 YYEEEE. CDR3 coding DNA: TGTGCCAGCAGCCTGTTACTCTCCTACACCTTC. Translating it yields CASSLLLSYTF.

This clone has only one observation. This chain uses TRBV6-5 with TRBJ1-1, with D tentatively TRBD1 (5 bases). With 10 bases removed from V and 5 bases from J, the gap between germline ends came to 17 bases. CDR1 and CDR2 from the germline V gene are MNHEY and SVGAGI. CDR3 length: 13 residues. The CDR3: CAIEGRVGTEAFF. CDR3 in DNA: TGTGCCATTGAGGGGAGGGTAGGGACTGAAGCTTTCTTT.

The gene calls are TRBV5-1 and TRBJ2-5; TRBD1 aligns across 9 bases. CDR3 size: 18 residues. V dropped 3 bases and J dropped 4; count of bases not matched to a gene: 16. Germline V gene sequence: CDR1 SGHRS, CDR2 YFSETQ. Here the CDR3 reads CASSYGLRDRVIGETQYF. The CDR3, as DNA: TGCGCCAGCAGCTACGGCTTGAGGGACAGGGTTATAGGAGAGACCCAGTACTTC. The full variable domain, rest sourced from reference TRBV5-1 and TRBJ2-5, is KAGVTQTPRYLIKTRGQQVTLSCSPISGHRSVSWYQQTPGQGLQFLFEYFSETQRNKGNFPGRFSGRQFSNSRSEMNVSTLELGDSALYLCASSYGLRDRVIGETQYFGPGTRLLVL.

The rearrangement joins TRBV9 to TRBJ1-2; no clear D. With 0 bases removed from V and 8 bases from J, the gap between germline ends came to 17 bases. There are 15 residues in the CDR3. The germline V gene encodes CDR1 SGDLS and CDR2 YYNGEE. CDR3 protein: CASSVGGQAIGGYTF. As DNA, the CDR3 is TGTGCCAGCAGCGTAGGTGGGCAGGCGATCGGAGGCTACACCTTC.

The chain is built from TRBV4-2 and TRBJ2-1; 14 bases fit TRBD2. The V and J ends lost 3 bases and 0 bases, in that order; junction bases with no gene match: 16. There are 22 residues in the CDR3. Germline V lookup: CDR1 LGHNA, CDR2 YNFKEQ. The CDR3 DNA sequence: TGTGCCAGCAGCCATCGCCCGACAGGGGGACTAGCGGGGGCCAGCTCCTACAATGAGCAGTTCTTC. As protein: CASSHRPTGGLAGASSYNEQFF.

The chain links TRBV5-4 to TRBJ2-7, with D possibly being TRBD2 (7 bases). Trimming shortened V by 4 bases and J by 4 bases, and 18 bases separated the two germline ends. CDR1 is SGHNT, CDR2 YYREEE, per germline (reference sequence). The CDR3 is made up of 15 amino acids. The CDR3 protein is CASSTGTTGRYEQYF. The CDR3 bases are TGTGCCAGCAGCACAGGGACTACAGGTCGGTACGAGCAGTACTTC.

The rearrangement joins TRBV6-6 to TRBJ1-6; 9 positions match TRBD1. The CDR3 has 17 residues. Trimming at V came to 5 bases and at J to 5 bases, leaving 10 bases not matched to a gene. Germline CDR1 and CDR2: MNHNY and SVGAGI (reference sequence). CDR3: CASSQGLGTGNNSPLHF. CDR3 coding DNA: TGTGCCAGCAGTCAGGGATTGGGGACAGGGAATAATTCACCCCTCCACTTT.

The rearrangement uses TRBV15 and TRBJ1-2, with a weak D call TRBD1 (6 bases). Germline assignment: CDR1 LNHNV and CDR2 YYDKDF (reference sequence). V gave up 5 bases and J gave up 7 bases, with 20 bases separating them. The CDR3 totals 15 residues. CDR3 amino acids: CATSEGQQPRGGYTF. The DNA for the CDR3 is TGTGCCACCAGCGAGGGTCAACAGCCCAGGGGTGGCTACACCTTC.

The rearrangement links TRBV9 to TRBJ1-1; 7 bases agree with TRBD1. CDR1 SGDLS and CDR2 YYNGEE come from the germline V gene. The CDR3 runs to 18 residues. V gave up 0 bases and J gave up 8 bases; unmatched junction bases: 19. The CDR3 nucleotides are TGTGCCAGCAGCGTAGATGTGTTGGACAGGCCGGCATTTTTGGAAGCTTTCTTT. It translates to CASSVDVLDRPAFLEAFF.

The chain is built from TRBV2 and TRBJ1-4, with TRBD1 identical over 7 bases. In germline, CDR1 is SNHLY, CDR2 FYNNEI. Losses at the gene ends were 1 base for V and 16 bases for J; bases not matched to a gene: 6. The CDR3 extends over 12 amino acids. In DNA form, the CDR3 reads TGTGCCAGCAGTGAAGTGGACAGGAGTACGTTTTTT. This sequence encodes CASSEVDRSTFF.